This T cell receptor beta chain was recorded in a study of T cell changes during pregnancy in multiple sclerosis. Only in-frame clones appear in the TCRdb table, and some are missing; sequencing was by immunoSEQ multiplex PCR. Of tens of thousands of clones in the sample, approximately 80% are singletons; the top ten hold around 14%. The CDR3 covers 14 residues. Germline V CDR1 and CDR2: MNHEY, SVGAGI. The V end was cut by 6 bases, the J end by 3 bases, with 14 bases between. The TCR originated in a female donor in good health, enrolled as a control in a pregnancy study. The sample in question was CD8+ T cells from peripheral blood mononuclear cells, obtained in the first trimester of pregnancy. The chain carries TRBV6-5 and TRBJ1-1, with D possibly TRBD1 on 6 matching bases. Here the CDR3 reads CASRASTGYTEAFF. The CDR3 nucleotides are TGTGCCAGCAGAGCCAGCACAGGGTACACTGAAGCTTTCTTT.